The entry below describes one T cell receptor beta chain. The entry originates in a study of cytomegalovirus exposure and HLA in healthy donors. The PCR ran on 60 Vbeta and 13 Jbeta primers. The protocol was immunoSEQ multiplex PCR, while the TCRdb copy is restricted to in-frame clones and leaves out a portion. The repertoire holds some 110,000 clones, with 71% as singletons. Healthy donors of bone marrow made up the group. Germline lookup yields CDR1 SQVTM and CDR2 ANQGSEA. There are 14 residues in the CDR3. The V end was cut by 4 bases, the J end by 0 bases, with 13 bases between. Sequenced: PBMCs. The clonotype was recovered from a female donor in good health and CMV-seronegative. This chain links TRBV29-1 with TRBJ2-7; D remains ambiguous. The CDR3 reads CSVADIPSSYEQYF. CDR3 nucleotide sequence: TGCAGCGTTGCCGACATACCGAGCTCCTACGAGCAGTACTTC.